This record concerns one TCR beta chain sequence. Its antigen is unknown. A modified ARM-PCR protocol with three rounds of nested PCR amplified TCRbeta. TCRdb called the multiplex PCR reads again in MiXCR, with one record for every CDR3 protein. The sample consists of about 200,000 distinct CDR3 sequences, 71% of them appearing once. The data originate from a study of tumor and adjacent non-tumor tissue in lung cancer. Study background: Stage I to III disease affected roughly ten men and roughly 5 women aged about 31 to 85. Samples averaged about 3.8 million productive TCRbeta reads each. Findings and caveats of the study: Normal lung showed higher cumulative top 100 clone frequency than tumor.

This sample's RNA came from whole unsorted tissue. The sample taken for sequencing was lung tumor tissue. This sequence was found in a man aged 55 to 70 with non-small cell lung cancer.

The CDR3 is CSVLFGTSNEKLFF. The CDR3 nucleotides are TGCAGCGTACTGTTTGGGACCTCTAATGAAAAACTGTTTTTT. This chain connects TRBV29-1 to TRBJ1-4, with D perhaps matching TRBD1 (5 bases). CDR3 length: 14 residues. The V gene lost 6 bases and the J gene lost 3 bases, with 14 bases spanning the gap. Germline V CDR1 and CDR2: SQVTM, ANQGSEA.